The rows below give T cell receptor beta chains drawn from one sample of a study of shared clonotypes between healthy human individuals. Using immunoSEQ multiplex PCR, the repertoire was profiled, and TCRdb retains in-frame clones only, with some absent. The top ten clones hold roughly 0.13% of a sample with about 2.4 million clones, around nine tenths of them seen once. Sequenced sample: naive CD4+ T cells sorted from blood. The receptors derive from a man aged 18 to 30 in good health. Each CDR3 is given with its conserved first and last residue. D genes are given only for firm matches. Part of the rows lack a size; the others show once, few, many or a class for expanded clones.

size,J,D,V,CDR3,DNA
.,TRBJ2-7,.,TRBV5-1,CASSPLSVSYEQYF,TGCGCCAGCAGCCCCCTCAGCGTCTCCTACGAGCAGTACTTC
.,TRBJ1-5,.,TRBV6-1,CASSEGGTGGWPQHF,TGTGCCAGCAGTGAAGGGGGGACCGGCGGCTGGCCCCAGCATTTT
.,TRBJ2-1,.,TRBV9,CASSSLSGSYNEQFF,TGTGCCAGCAGCTCACTTAGCGGCTCCTACAATGAGCAGTTCTTC
few,TRBJ2-7,.,TRBV5-4,CASSADQGRQYF,TGTGCCAGCAGCGCCGACCAGGGTAGGCAGTACTTC
.,TRBJ2-1,.,TRBV5-1,CASSPTGHSYNEQFF,TGCGCCAGCAGCCCGACGGGCCACTCCTACAATGAGCAGTTCTTC
.,TRBJ1-1,.,TRBV5-1,CASTVSMAGQMNTEAFF,TGCGCCAGCACGGTCTCTATGGCGGGACAAATGAACACTGAAGCTTTCTTT
.,TRBJ2-7,.,TRBV10-1,CASSRDIDYEQYF,TGCGCCAGCAGTCGGGACATCGACTACGAGCAGTACTTC
.,TRBJ1-1,.,TRBV6-5,CASQLSPYTEAFF,TGTGCCAGCCAGTTGTCCCCCTACACTGAAGCTTTCTTT
.,TRBJ1-5,TRBD1,TRBV19,CASSSPGQGASQPQHF,TGTGCCAGTAGTTCCCCGGGACAGGGGGCTTCCCAGCCCCAGCATTTT
.,TRBJ1-1,.,TRBV10-1,CASSTPRDRVRNTEAFF,TGCGCCAGCAGCACACCCAGGGACCGCGTTAGGAACACTGAAGCTTTCTTT
few,TRBJ1-6,TRBD1,TRBV14,CASSQGQGYVSPLHF,TGTGCCAGCAGCCAAGGACAGGGTTACGTTTCACCCCTCCACTTT
.,TRBJ2-7,TRBD1,TRBV4-1,CASSQDLTGAYEQYF,TGCGCCAGCAGCCAAGATCTCACAGGGGCCTACGAGCAGTACTTC
.,TRBJ2-1,.,TRBV13,CASSSVDRISYNEQFF,TGTGCCAGCAGCTCGGTGGACAGAATTTCCTACAATGAGCAGTTCTTC
.,TRBJ2-6,.,TRBV5-1,CASRKSPGANVLTF,TGCGCCAGCAGAAAATCTCCTGGGGCCAACGTCCTGACTTTC
.,TRBJ1-2,.,TRBV18,CASSPPGRVNYGYTF,TGTGCCAGCTCACCACCGGGACGGGTCAACTATGGCTACACCTTC
.,TRBJ1-2,.,TRBV2,CASRGDGPDGYTF,TGTGCCAGCAGGGGGGACGGACCGGATGGCTACACCTTC
.,TRBJ1-1,.,TRBV6-5,CASSWEGRNTEAFF,TGTGCCAGCAGTTGGGAGGGCAGGAACACTGAAGCTTTCTTT
once,TRBJ2-3,TRBD2,TRBV19,CAGSTGGGTPQYF,TGTGCCGGTAGTACCGGCGGGGGGACGCCGCAGTATTTT
few,TRBJ1-6,TRBD1,TRBV5-6,CASSLGGQNSPLHF,TGTGCCAGCAGCTTGGGGGGACAGAATTCACCCCTCCACTTT
.,TRBJ2-6,.,TRBV5-1,CASSFQPPSSGANVLTF,TGCGCCAGCAGCTTCCAGCCCCCGAGCTCTGGGGCCAACGTCCTGACTTTC
few,TRBJ1-5,.,TRBV27,CASSLAPPGDRYQPQHF,TGTGCCAGCAGTTTAGCCCCTCCCGGAGACCGCTATCAGCCCCAGCATTTT
.,TRBJ1-5,.,TRBV6-1,CASSEVGAINQPQHF,TGTGCCAGCAGTGAAGTCGGGGCCATCAATCAGCCCCAGCATTTT
.,TRBJ1-4,.,TRBV5-1,CASSFSTGRVAEKLFF,TGCGCCAGCAGCTTTAGCACCGGGAGGGTGGCCGAAAAACTGTTTTTT
once,TRBJ2-3,.,TRBV30,CAWSPALQAQYF,TGTGCCTGGAGTCCCGCCCTACAGGCGCAGTATTTT
.,TRBJ1-2,.,TRBV7-9,CASSLDSFYGYTF,TGTGCCAGCAGCTTAGACAGTTTCTATGGCTACACCTTC
.,TRBJ1-6,.,TRBV30,CVGGRGNSPLHF,TGTGTCGGAGGGCGCGGGAATTCACCCCTCCACTTT